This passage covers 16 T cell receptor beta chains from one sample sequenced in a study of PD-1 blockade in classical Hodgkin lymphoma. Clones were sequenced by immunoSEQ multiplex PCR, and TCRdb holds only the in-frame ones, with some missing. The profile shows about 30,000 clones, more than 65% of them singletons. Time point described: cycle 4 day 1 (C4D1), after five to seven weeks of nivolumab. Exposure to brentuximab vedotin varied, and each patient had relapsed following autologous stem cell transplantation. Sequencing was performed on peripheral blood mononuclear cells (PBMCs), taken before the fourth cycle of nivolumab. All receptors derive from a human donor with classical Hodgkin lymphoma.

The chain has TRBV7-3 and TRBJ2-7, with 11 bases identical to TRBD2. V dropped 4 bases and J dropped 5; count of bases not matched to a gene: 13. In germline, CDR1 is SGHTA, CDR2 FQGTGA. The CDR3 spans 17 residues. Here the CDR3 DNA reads TGTGCCAGCAGCTCGCCCAGCCCGCTAGCGGGGGGAGACGAGCAGTACTTC. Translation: CASSSPSPLAGGDEQYF.

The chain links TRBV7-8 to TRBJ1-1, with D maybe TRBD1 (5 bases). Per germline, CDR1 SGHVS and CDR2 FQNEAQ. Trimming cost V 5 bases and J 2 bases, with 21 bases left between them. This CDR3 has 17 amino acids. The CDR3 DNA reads TGTGCCAGCAGCGACTTTGGTGTGGGGGTTAGAAACACTGAAGCTTTCTTT. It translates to CASSDFGVGVRNTEAFF.

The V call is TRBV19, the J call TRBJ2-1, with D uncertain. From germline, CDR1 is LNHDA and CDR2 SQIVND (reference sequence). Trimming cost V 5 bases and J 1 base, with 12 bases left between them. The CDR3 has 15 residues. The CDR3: CASSEAIQSYNEQFF. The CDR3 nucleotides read TGTGCCAGTAGTGAAGCCATACAATCCTACAATGAGCAGTTCTTC. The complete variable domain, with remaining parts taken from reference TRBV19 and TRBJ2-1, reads DGGITQSPKYLFRKEGQNVTLSCEQNLNHDAMYWYRQDPGQGLRLIYYSQIVNDFQKGDIAEGYSVSREKKESFPLTVTSAQKNPTAFYLCASSEAIQSYNEQFFGPGTRLTVL.

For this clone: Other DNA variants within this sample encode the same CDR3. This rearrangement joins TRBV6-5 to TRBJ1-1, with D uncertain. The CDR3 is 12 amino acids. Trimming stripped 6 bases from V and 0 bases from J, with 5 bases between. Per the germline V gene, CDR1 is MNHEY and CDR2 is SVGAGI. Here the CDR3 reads CASRKLNTEAFF. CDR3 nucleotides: TGTGCCAGCAGGAAATTGAACACTGAAGCTTTCTTT.

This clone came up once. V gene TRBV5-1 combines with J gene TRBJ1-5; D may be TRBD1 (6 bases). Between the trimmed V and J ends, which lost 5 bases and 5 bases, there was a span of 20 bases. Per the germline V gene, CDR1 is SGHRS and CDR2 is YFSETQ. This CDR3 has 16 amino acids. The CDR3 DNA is TGCGCCAGCAGTTCAGGGGCATGGGGGCTTGATCAGCCCCAGCATTTT. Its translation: CASSSGAWGLDQPQHF.

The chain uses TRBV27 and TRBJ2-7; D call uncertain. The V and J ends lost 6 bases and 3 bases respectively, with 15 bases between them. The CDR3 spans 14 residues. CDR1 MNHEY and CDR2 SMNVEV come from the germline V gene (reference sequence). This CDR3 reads CASSPGARGYEQYF. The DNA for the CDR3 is TGTGCCAGCAGCCCCGGCGCCCGAGGCTACGAGCAGTACTTC.

The CDR3 bases are TGTGCCAGCAGTTTTGTGGGGGGGCGAGAGACCCAGTACTTC. Translated: CASSFVGGRETQYF. The chain joins TRBV5-5 to TRBJ2-5; D is perhaps TRBD2 (7 bases). The CDR3 spans 14 residues. Trimming pared 5 bases from V and 4 bases from J, leaving 15 bases between. Germline lookup yields CDR1 SGHKS and CDR2 YYEKEE (reference sequence).

This chain's CDR3 is CSAPGGSGGGYTF. CDR3 DNA sequence: TGCAGCGCCCCAGGGGGTTCAGGTGGTGGCTACACCTTC. The V call is TRBV29-1, the J call TRBJ1-2, with 7 bases that match TRBD1. J lost 7 bases, V lost 7 bases, and 12 bases had no gene match. Per the germline V gene, CDR1 is SQVTM and CDR2 is ANQGSEA. The CDR3 has 13 amino acids.

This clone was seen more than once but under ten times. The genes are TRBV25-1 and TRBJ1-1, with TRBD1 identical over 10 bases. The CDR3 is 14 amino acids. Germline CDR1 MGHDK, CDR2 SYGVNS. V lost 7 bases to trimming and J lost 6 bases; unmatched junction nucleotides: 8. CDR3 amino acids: CASTRQGARAEAFF. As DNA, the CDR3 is TGTGCCAGCACCAGACAGGGGGCGCGGGCTGAAGCTTTCTTT.

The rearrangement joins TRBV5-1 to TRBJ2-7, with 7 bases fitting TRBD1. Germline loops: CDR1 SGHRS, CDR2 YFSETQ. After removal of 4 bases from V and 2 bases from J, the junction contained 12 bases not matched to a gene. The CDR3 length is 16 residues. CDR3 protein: CASSDGLNRGPYEQYF. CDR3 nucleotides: TGCGCCAGCAGCGACGGTCTTAACAGGGGCCCCTACGAGCAGTACTTC. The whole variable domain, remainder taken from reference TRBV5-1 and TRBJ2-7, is KAGVTQTPRYLIKTRGQQVTLSCSPISGHRSVSWYQQTPGQGLQFLFEYFSETQRNKGNFPGRFSGRQFSNSRSEMNVSTLELGDSALYLCASSDGLNRGPYEQYFGPGTRLTVT.

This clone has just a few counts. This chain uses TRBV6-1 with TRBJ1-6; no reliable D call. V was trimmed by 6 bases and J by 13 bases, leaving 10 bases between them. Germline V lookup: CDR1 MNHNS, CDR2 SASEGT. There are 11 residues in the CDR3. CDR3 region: CASRYPGPLHF. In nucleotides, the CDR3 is TGTGCCAGCAGGTACCCGGGGCCCCTCCACTTT.

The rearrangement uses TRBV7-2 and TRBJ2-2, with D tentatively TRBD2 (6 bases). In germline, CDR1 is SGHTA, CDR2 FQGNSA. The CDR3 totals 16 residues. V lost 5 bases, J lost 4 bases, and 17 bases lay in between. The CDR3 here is CASSPSGVLSTGELFF. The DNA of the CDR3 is TGTGCCAGCAGCCCTTCGGGGGTCTTGAGCACCGGGGAGCTGTTTTTT.

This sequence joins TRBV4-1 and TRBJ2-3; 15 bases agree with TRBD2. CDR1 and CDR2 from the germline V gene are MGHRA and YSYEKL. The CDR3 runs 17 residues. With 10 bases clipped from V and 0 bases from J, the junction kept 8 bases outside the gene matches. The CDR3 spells CATPGTSGGSSTDTQYF. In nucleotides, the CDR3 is TGCGCCACCCCGGGGACTAGCGGGGGGTCTAGCACAGATACGCAGTATTTT.

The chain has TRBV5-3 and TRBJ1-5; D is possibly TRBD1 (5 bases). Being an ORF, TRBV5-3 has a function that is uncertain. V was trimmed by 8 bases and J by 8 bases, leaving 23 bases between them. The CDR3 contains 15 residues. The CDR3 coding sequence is TGTGCCAGCAGCGCGGGACCGGGAGGAGGGAAGCCCCAGCATTTT. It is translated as CASSAGPGGGKPQHF.

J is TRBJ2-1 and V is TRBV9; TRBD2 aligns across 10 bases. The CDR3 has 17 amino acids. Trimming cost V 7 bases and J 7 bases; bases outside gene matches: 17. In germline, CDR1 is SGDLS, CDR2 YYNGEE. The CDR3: CASSIGAGGPRGNEQFF. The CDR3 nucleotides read TGTGCCAGCTCAATCGGAGCGGGGGGGCCTAGGGGTAATGAGCAGTTCTTC.

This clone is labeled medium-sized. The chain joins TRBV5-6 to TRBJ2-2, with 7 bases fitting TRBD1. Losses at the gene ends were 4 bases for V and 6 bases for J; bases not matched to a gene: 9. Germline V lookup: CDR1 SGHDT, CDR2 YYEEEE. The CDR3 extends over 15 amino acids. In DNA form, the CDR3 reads TGTGCCAGCAGCCGACAGGGACGTTCGGCCGGGGAGCTGTTTTTT. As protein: CASSRQGRSAGELFF.